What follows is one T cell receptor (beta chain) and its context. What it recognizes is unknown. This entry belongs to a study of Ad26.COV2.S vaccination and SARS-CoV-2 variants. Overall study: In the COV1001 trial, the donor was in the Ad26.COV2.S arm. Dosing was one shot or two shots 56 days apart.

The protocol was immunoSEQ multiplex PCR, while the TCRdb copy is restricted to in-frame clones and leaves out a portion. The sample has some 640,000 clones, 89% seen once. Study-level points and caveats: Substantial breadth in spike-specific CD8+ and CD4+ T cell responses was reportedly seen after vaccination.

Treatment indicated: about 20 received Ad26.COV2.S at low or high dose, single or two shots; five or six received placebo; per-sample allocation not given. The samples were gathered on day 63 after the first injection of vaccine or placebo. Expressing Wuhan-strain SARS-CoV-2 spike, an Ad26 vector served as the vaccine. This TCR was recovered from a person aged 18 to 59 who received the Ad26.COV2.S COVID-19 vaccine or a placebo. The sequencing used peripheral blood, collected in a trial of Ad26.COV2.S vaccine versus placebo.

CDR3 nucleotide sequence: TGTGCCAGTAGTAACTTCGGAACAGATACGCAGTATTTT. Protein: CASSNFGTDTQYF. The rearrangement uses TRBV19 and TRBJ2-3; D is undetermined. Trimming shortened V by 4 bases and J by 3 bases, and 8 bases separated the two germline ends. This CDR3 region has 13 residues. Germline values: CDR1 LNHDA, CDR2 SQIVND (reference sequence).